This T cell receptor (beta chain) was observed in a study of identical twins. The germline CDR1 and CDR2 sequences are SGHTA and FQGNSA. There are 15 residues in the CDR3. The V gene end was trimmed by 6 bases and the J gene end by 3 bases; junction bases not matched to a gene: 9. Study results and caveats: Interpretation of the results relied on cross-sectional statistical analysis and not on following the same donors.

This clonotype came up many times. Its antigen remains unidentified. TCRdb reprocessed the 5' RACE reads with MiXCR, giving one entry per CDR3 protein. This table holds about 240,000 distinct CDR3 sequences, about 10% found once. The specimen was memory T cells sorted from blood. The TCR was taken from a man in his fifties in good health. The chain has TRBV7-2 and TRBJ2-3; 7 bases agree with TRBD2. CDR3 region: CASSSLAVGTDTQYF. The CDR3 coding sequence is TGTGCCAGCAGTTCCCTAGCGGTGGGAACAGATACGCAGTATTTT.